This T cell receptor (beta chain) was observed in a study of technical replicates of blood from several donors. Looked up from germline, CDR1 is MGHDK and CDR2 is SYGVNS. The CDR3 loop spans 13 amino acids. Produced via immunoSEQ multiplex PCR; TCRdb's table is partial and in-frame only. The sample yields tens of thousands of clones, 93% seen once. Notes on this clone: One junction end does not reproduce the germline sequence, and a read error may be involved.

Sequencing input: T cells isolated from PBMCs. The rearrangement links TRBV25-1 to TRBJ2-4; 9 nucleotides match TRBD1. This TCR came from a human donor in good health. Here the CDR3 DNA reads TGTGCCAGCAGTGAGACCTACGGGACAGGGATTCACTTC. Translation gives CASSETYGTGIHF.